A single sample gave rise to the 8 T cell receptor beta chains below, sequenced in a study of beta chain features in type 1 diabetes. Study results and limitations: Type 1 diabetes patients had moderately but significantly shorter TCRB CDR3s in all four CD4+ subsets.

The authors reverse transcribed all of the isolated RNA, so sequencing captured expressed TCRB transcripts. Data came from immunoSEQ multiplex PCR; TCRdb stores just in-frame clones and leaves some out. The sample shows some 360,000 clones, over 9% of them seen only once. No antigen is known for these receptors. The sample was central memory CD4+ T cells from blood. These receptors all stem from a man in his thirties or forties with type 1 diabetes.

This clone was seen a few times. The chain couples TRBV18 to TRBJ2-7; 9 bases match TRBD2. CDR1 KGHSH and CDR2 LQKENI come from the germline V gene. Trimming at V came to 1 base and at J to 2 bases, leaving 15 bases not matched to a gene. The CDR3 contains 19 residues. CDR3 protein: CASSPQGASGAGGTYEQYF. As DNA, the CDR3 is TGTGCCAGCTCACCACAAGGGGCTAGCGGGGCCGGCGGGACCTACGAGCAGTACTTC.

This clone was found a few times. The chain combines TRBV11-2 with TRBJ1-4; D unresolved. Per the germline V gene, CDR1 is SGHAT and CDR2 is FQNNGV. There are 14 residues in the CDR3. V was clipped by 5 bases and J by 8 bases, with 15 bases between them. Here the CDR3 reads CASSRGLAGEKLFF. Here the CDR3 DNA reads TGTGCCAGCAGCCGAGGCCTCGCGGGGGAAAAACTGTTTTTT.

This chain joins TRBV28 and TRBJ1-1; D gene ambiguous. Germline V lookup: CDR1 MDHEN, CDR2 SYDVKM. Trimming removed 2 bases from V and 1 base from J, with 5 bases in between. The CDR3 has 13 amino acids. The CDR3 spells CASSLLANTEAFF. The CDR3 nucleotides are TGTGCCAGCAGTTTACTAGCGAACACTGAAGCTTTCTTT.

The chain joins TRBV28 to TRBJ1-5, with a tentative D call TRBD1 (5 bases). There are 15 residues in the CDR3. V lost 3 bases and J lost 0, with 9 bases in between. Germline CDR1 is MDHEN and CDR2 is SYDVKM. CDR3 sequence reads: CASSFEGFSNQPQHF. The CDR3 coding sequence is TGTGCCAGCAGTTTTGAGGGGTTTAGCAATCAGCCCCAGCATTTT. Full variable domain (remainder filled in from reference TRBV28 and TRBJ1-5): DVKVTQSSRYLVKRTGEKVFLECVQDMDHENMFWYRQDPGLGLRLIYFSYDVKMKEKGDIPEGYSVSREKKERFSLILESASTNQTSMYLCASSFEGFSNQPQHFGDGTRLSIL.

The rearrangement links TRBV30 to TRBJ1-1; possible D gene TRBD1, 6 bases. This CDR3 is built from 13 residues. V gave up 5 bases and J gave up 3 bases, with 13 bases separating them. The V gene's germline CDR1 is GTSNPN and CDR2 SVGIG (reference sequence). The CDR3 spells CAWATQGDTEAFF. The CDR3 coding sequence is TGTGCCTGGGCCACACAGGGAGACACTGAAGCTTTCTTT.

V gene TRBV5-1 combines with J gene TRBJ2-1; tentative D call: TRBD2 (5 bases). CDR1 and CDR2 from the germline V gene are SGHRS and YFSETQ. The CDR3 is made up of 13 amino acids. Trimming stripped 4 bases from V and 10 bases from J, with 15 bases between. In nucleotides, the CDR3 is TGCGCCAGCAGCCTTATACTAGAAGCGGAGCAGTTCTTC. This translates into CASSLILEAEQFF.

This chain connects TRBV9 to TRBJ2-1, with a possible D match to TRBD2 (6 bases). Per the germline V gene, CDR1 is SGDLS and CDR2 is YYNGEE. The CDR3 is 16 amino acids. The V end was cut by 3 bases, the J end by 2 bases, with 15 bases between. DNA for the CDR3: TGTGCCAGCAGCGCACAAAGCGGGCAGACCTACAATGAGCAGTTCTTC. Translating it yields CASSAQSGQTYNEQFF.

Regarding this clone: The junction and the germline gene differ at one end; a read error may be behind it. This chain uses TRBV4-1 with TRBJ2-5; 9 bases match TRBD1. The CDR3 has 13 residues. From germline, CDR1 is MGHRA and CDR2 YSYEKL. The CDR3, as DNA: TGTGCCAGCAGCCCCGGGACAGGGGAGACCCAGTACTTC. Its translation is CASSPGTGETQYF.